A single sample gave rise to the 8 T cell receptor beta chains below, sequenced in a study of T cell responses to AZD1222 COVID-19 vaccine. TCRdb keeps only in-frame clones here, not all; method: immunoSEQ multiplex PCR. The sample has 150,000 or so clones; 80% to 95% are singletons. This sample comprised peripheral blood, obtained on day 0 of AZD1222 vaccination. These receptors were obtained from an adult in good health.

The chain carries TRBV28 and TRBJ2-3; 7 nucleotides match TRBD1. From germline, CDR1 is MDHEN and CDR2 SYDVKM. The CDR3 extends over 13 amino acids. Losses at the gene ends were 8 bases for V and 1 base for J; bases not matched to a gene: 3. The CDR3 spells CASLDRGTDTQYF. The CDR3 nucleotides read TGTGCCAGCCTAGACAGGGGCACAGATACGCAGTATTTT. The variable domain in full, completed from reference TRBV28 and TRBJ2-3, reads DVKVTQSSRYLVKRTGEKVFLECVQDMDHENMFWYRQDPGLGLRLIYFSYDVKMKEKGDIPEGYSVSREKKERFSLILESASTNQTSMYLCASLDRGTDTQYFGPGTRLTVL.

The chain recombines TRBV28 with TRBJ1-6, with TRBD1 matching over 8 bases. CDR3 length equals 16 residues. Germline assignment: CDR1 MDHEN and CDR2 SYDVKM. J gave up 7 bases and V 5 bases, and 10 bases lay outside the gene matches. Here the CDR3 reads CASSHDGQGRNSPLHF. CDR3 DNA: TGTGCCAGCAGTCACGACGGACAGGGCAGGAATTCACCCCTCCACTTT.

This chain links TRBV25-1 with TRBJ1-2, with no clear D. CDR3 length: 14 amino acids. V lost 2 bases and J 6 bases, leaving 13 bases between the germline ends. Looked up from germline, CDR1 is MGHDK and CDR2 is SYGVNS. This CDR3 is CASSEEGGRDGYTF. The CDR3 nucleotides read TGTGCCAGCAGTGAAGAAGGAGGGAGGGATGGCTACACCTTC.

The chain uses TRBV18 and TRBJ2-3; D gene unclear. CDR1 is KGHSH, CDR2 LQKENI, per germline. V was cut by 3 bases and J by 1 base, with 8 bases left in between. This CDR3 region has 14 residues. The chain's CDR3 is CASSPATGTDTQYF. DNA of the CDR3: TGTGCCAGCTCACCCGCAACGGGCACAGATACGCAGTATTTT.

The chain employs TRBV4-3 and TRBJ1-2; tentatively, D is TRBD1 (5 bases). The CDR3 is 16 amino acids. V was clipped by 0 bases and J by 7 bases, with 18 bases between them. The germline gives CDR1 LGHNA, CDR2 YSLEER. CDR3 amino acids: CASSQDRAGRNAGYTF. The CDR3 DNA reads TGCGCCAGCAGCCAAGATCGGGCAGGGAGGAACGCTGGCTACACCTTC.

The chain carries TRBV3-1 (or the pseudogene TRBV3-2) and TRBJ2-1; TRBD2 aligns across 13 bases. Germline CDR1 is LGHDT and CDR2 is YNNKEL (reference sequence). The CDR3 runs to 17 residues. V trimming: 7 bases; J trimming: 6 bases; junction bases outside the gene matches: 12. CDR3 sequence reads: CASTPTPGTSGANEQFF. DNA of the CDR3: TGTGCCAGCACCCCTACCCCCGGGACTAGCGGGGCCAATGAGCAGTTCTTC.

The chain links TRBV7-2 to TRBJ2-1; TRBD2 agrees at 11 bases. Germline CDR1 is SGHTA and CDR2 is FQGNSA. The junction had 4 bases not matched to a gene; V was cut back by 4 bases and J by 8 bases. The CDR3 contains 14 residues. The CDR3 DNA sequence: TGTGCCAGCAGCTCGGGACTAGCGGTCGATGAGCAGTTCTTC. It encodes CASSSGLAVDEQFF.

The rearrangement uses TRBV2 and TRBJ2-2, with D hard to call. Germline CDR1 SNHLY, CDR2 FYNNEI. Trimming removed 2 bases from V and 1 base from J, with 8 bases in between. The length of the CDR3 is 15 residues. Written as DNA, the CDR3 is TGTGCCAGCAGTGAATTTGTAAAGAACACCGGGGAGCTGTTTTTT. This translates into CASSEFVKNTGELFF.